This is a list of T cell receptor beta chains from one sample in a study of graft-versus-host responses after intestinal transplantation. Clones were sequenced by immunoSEQ multiplex PCR, and TCRdb holds only the in-frame ones, with some missing. Counted here are roughly 60,000 clones, around 90% occurring once; the ten biggest clones make up around 1.5%. Sample: PBMCs, taken 26 days after transplant. These receptors originate from a human patient who received an intestinal transplant, so some T cells may come from the graft donor. The CDR3 runs from the conserved cysteine through the conserved F or W. The D gene is left open where the match is weak. For some rows the clone size is stated as once, few or many, or as a class when expanded; others skip it.

j_call clone_size v_call d_call cdr3_aa cdr3_nt
TRBJ2-7 NA TRBV6-4 NA CASSHPRGEQYF TGTGCCAGCAGTCACCCCAGGGGCGAGCAGTACTTC
TRBJ1-5 NA TRBV5-3 NA CARSFVGGSGDTQHF TGTGCCAGAAGCTTCGTTGGGGGTAGCGGGGATACGCAGCATTTT
TRBJ2-1 NA TRBV5-1 TRBD2 CASSLEVLAGSPEQFF TGCGCCAGCAGCTTGGAGGTACTAGCGGGATCCCCTGAGCAGTTCTTC
TRBJ1-1 NA TRBV7-2 NA CASSLKGPEAFF TGTGCCAGCAGCTTAAAGGGGCCTGAAGCTTTCTTT
TRBJ1-2 NA TRBV29-1 TRBD1 CSAQDRIYGYTF TGCAGCGCTCAGGACAGGATCTATGGCTACACCTTC
TRBJ2-3 NA TRBV2 TRBD1 CASSKDAGTANTRFTDTQYF TGTGCCAGCAGTAAAGACGCCGGGACAGCGAACACTCGTTTCACAGATACGCAGTATTTT
TRBJ2-7 NA TRBV5-1 TRBD1 CASSKDRAYEQYF TGCGCCAGCAGCAAGGACAGGGCGTACGAGCAGTACTTC
TRBJ2-2 once TRBV28 TRBD1 CASSSGQARGELFF TGTGCCAGCAGTTCAGGACAGGCTAGGGGGGAGCTGTTTTTT
TRBJ1-4 once TRBV21-1 NA CASSLVKSDSRQSTNEKLFF TGTGCCAGCTCCCTCGTTAAGTCGGACAGCCGACAATCAACTAATGAAAAACTGTTTTTT
TRBJ1-2 NA TRBV4-1 TRBD1 CASSQDVGQGAHGYTF TGCGCCAGCAGCCAAGATGTTGGACAGGGGGCCCATGGCTACACCTTC
TRBJ1-4 NA TRBV6-6 TRBD1 CASRTDRVTEKLFF TGTGCCAGCAGAACAGACAGGGTGACCGAAAAACTGTTTTTT
TRBJ1-5 NA TRBV7-6 NA CASSLGQGLYQPQHF TGTGCCAGCAGCTTAGGTCAGGGGCTGTATCAGCCCCAGCATTTT
TRBJ2-2 NA TRBV27 NA CASSFRDYTGELFF TGTGCCAGCAGTTTCCGGGACTACACCGGGGAGCTGTTTTTT
TRBJ1-6 NA TRBV2 NA CASSEGRNSPLHF TGTGCCAGCAGTGAAGGGAGGAATTCACCCCTCCACTTT
TRBJ2-7 NA TRBV10-3 NA CAISVTGTYEQYF TGTGCCATCAGTGTCACAGGTACCTACGAGCAGTACTTC
TRBJ1-1 NA TRBV6-1 NA CASSAGVLTEAFF TGTGCCAGCAGTGCAGGGGTTTTGACTGAAGCTTTCTTT
TRBJ2-2 NA TRBV2 NA CASIGSNTGELFF TGTGCCAGCATCGGGTCGAACACCGGGGAGCTGTTTTTT
TRBJ2-7 NA TRBV6-5 NA CASSLGIPYEQYF TGTGCCAGCAGCCTCGGGATTCCCTACGAGCAGTACTTC